This TCR beta chain was profiled in a study of OX40 agonist ivuxolimab in advanced cancers. Study information: Patients received ivuxolimab, an intravenous treatment, every 2 weeks at 0.01 to 10 mg/kg. Dose-escalation patients suffered from hepatocellular carcinoma, melanoma, renal cell or head and neck cancer. Findings and caveats of the study: CD8+ T cells (on average) carried more expanded clones than CD4+ T cells.

On this clone: Its matching antigen is unknown.

Deletions cut 7 bases from V and 6 bases from J, with 14 bases between. There are 13 residues in the CDR3. Germline values: CDR1 SNHLY, CDR2 FYNNEI. The protocol was immunoSEQ multiplex PCR, while the TCRdb copy is restricted to in-frame clones and leaves out a portion. Counted here are tens of thousands of clones, approximately 78% occurring once; the ten biggest clones make up over 2.5%. Sequences were derived from CD4+ or CD8+ T cells sorted from blood, sampled in a trial of the OX40 agonist ivuxolimab. The sequence was obtained from an adult with an advanced solid tumor such as melanoma, head and neck, liver or kidney cancer. V usage is TRBV2 and J usage is TRBJ2-3, with D perhaps TRBD2 (6 bases). This chain's CDR3 is CASTADRGDTQYF. The CDR3 bases are TGTGCCAGCACGGCCGATCGGGGGGATACGCAGTATTTT. Looking up the rest from reference TRBV2 and TRBJ2-3 gives the full variable domain: EPEVTQTPSHQVTQMGQEVILRCVPISNHLYFYWYRQILGQKVEFLVSFYNNEISEKSEIFDDQFSVERPDGSNFTLKIRSTKLEDSAMYFCASTADRGDTQYFGPGTRLTVL.